These T cell receptor beta chains were read from a single sample in a study of blood T cells in healthy people across ages. MiXCR, applied by TCRdb to the 5' RACE reads, yields one record per CDR3 protein. Of under 800,000 distinct CDR3 sequences in the sample, roughly 43% were seen once. Sequenced material: blood. The receptor source for this set is a woman aged 60-75 years in good health. Each CDR3 is given with its conserved first and last residue. Fields, in order: J gene, D gene, V gene, clone size, CDR3 DNA, CDR3 protein. The D gene is left open where the match is weak. Clone size is shown for a subset of rows, as once, few, many or a class of expanded clone.

>TRBJ2-1|TRBD2|TRBV5-1|NA
TGCGCCAGCAGCCGCCCGTCTAGCGGGAGGGTGGCGAATGAGCAGTTCTTC
CASSRPSSGRVANEQFF
>TRBJ2-3|TRBD1|TRBV9|few
TGTGCCAGCAGCGTAAACAGGGGGATAGATACGCAGTATTTT
CASSVNRGIDTQYF
>TRBJ2-3|NA|TRBV27|NA
TGTGCCAGCAGGTCCAGATCAGATACGCAGTATTTT
CASRSRSDTQYF
>TRBJ2-7|TRBD2|TRBV7-2|NA
TGTGCCAGCAGCCTGGGAGGTAGCGGGAGTGGGGAGCAGTACTTC
CASSLGGSGSGEQYF
>TRBJ2-5|NA|TRBV5-1|NA
TGCGCCAGCAGCTTGACCATACAAGAGACCCAGTACTTC
CASSLTIQETQYF
>TRBJ2-7|NA|TRBV3-1|few
TGTGCCAGCAGCCCATCGGGGAAAGGCGAGCAGTACTTC
CASSPSGKGEQYF
>TRBJ1-1|TRBD1|TRBV25-1|NA
TGTGCCAGCAGAGATCAGGGGGCGGGCAACGCTGAAGCTTTCTTT
CASRDQGAGNAEAFF
>TRBJ2-1|TRBD2|TRBV20-1|NA
TGCAGTGCTAGCGGGACTAGCGGGACAAATGAGCAGTTCTTC
CSASGTSGTNEQFF
>TRBJ1-1|TRBD1|TRBV5-1|many
TGCGCCAGCAGCTACGGGGACAGGGTGAGGAACACTGAAGCTTTCTTT
CASSYGDRVRNTEAFF
>TRBJ2-7|NA|TRBV6-1|NA
TGTGCCAGCAGTGAAACCGGGACCAGCGCCTACGAGCAGTACTTC
CASSETGTSAYEQYF
>TRBJ2-7|NA|TRBV7-9|few
TGTGCCAGCAGCTTCCAGGAGGGATCCTACGAGCAGTACTTC
CASSFQEGSYEQYF
>TRBJ2-3|NA|TRBV9|many
TGTGCCAGCAGCGTAGTTCGGGGCACAGATACGCAGTATTTT
CASSVVRGTDTQYF
>TRBJ1-5|TRBD1|TRBV3-1|NA
TGTGCCAGCAGCCGACAGGGAGGTAGCGATCAGCCCCAGCATTTT
CASSRQGGSDQPQHF
>TRBJ2-7|TRBD1|TRBV7-9|NA
TGTGCCAGCAGCGACCGGGACAGGCATTACAATGAGCAGTACTTC
CASSDRDRHYNEQYF
>TRBJ2-1|NA|TRBV7-2|many
TGTGCCAGCAGTCCCGGGTCAGGGGATGAGCAGTTCTTC
CASSPGSGDEQFF
>TRBJ1-1|NA|TRBV6-5|NA
TGTGCCAGCAGTTCGCGTGGATTGCTGGGGGCTTTGAACACTGAAGCTTTCTTT
CASSSRGLLGALNTEAFF
>TRBJ2-7|TRBD1|TRBV4-3|few
TGCGCCAGCAGCCAAGATGGTCCGGGACAGGGGAACGAGCAGTACTTC
CASSQDGPGQGNEQYF
>TRBJ2-5|NA|TRBV7-9|NA
TGTGCCAGCAGCTATACCACTGGGGAGCAGTACTTC
CASSYTTGEQYF
>TRBJ2-7|NA|TRBV13|NA
TGTGCCAGCAGCCCACAGGGATTCGCCTACGAGCAGTACTTC
CASSPQGFAYEQYF
>TRBJ2-7|NA|TRBV29-1|NA
TGCAGCGTTGGGTCCTACTACGAGCAGTACTTC
CSVGSYYEQYF
>TRBJ2-5|NA|TRBV5-6|NA
TGTGCCAGCAGCTTGGGGGCTAGCGAACCCTACAATGAGCAGTACTTC
CASSLGASEPYNEQYF
>TRBJ2-3|NA|TRBV7-2|few
TGTGCCAGCAGCTTAGAAGCGGATAGCACAGATACGCAGTATTTT
CASSLEADSTDTQYF
>TRBJ2-1|TRBD2|TRBV12-3/TRBV12-4|few
TGTGCCAGCAGTGGGACTAGCGGGAAAACCCGGTTCTTC
CASSGTSGKTRFF
>TRBJ2-5|NA|TRBV7-9|many
TGTGCCAGCAGCTTCGTGGGAAGGGAGACCCAGTACTTC
CASSFVGRETQYF
>TRBJ2-1|TRBD2|TRBV7-9|NA
TGTGCCAGCAGCTTTGGACTAGCAGTCATTGAGCAGTTCTTC
CASSFGLAVIEQFF
>TRBJ2-7|NA|TRBV7-2|NA
TGTGCCAGCAGCTGGGACTCCCTAAGCTCCTACAATGAGCAGTACTTC
CASSWDSLSSYNEQYF
>TRBJ2-7|NA|TRBV7-9|many
TGTGCCAGCAGCTTAGCGGCAGACTCCTACGAGCAGTACTTC
CASSLAADSYEQYF
>TRBJ2-1|TRBD2|TRBV11-3|few
TGTGCCAGCAGTGCGGTCGCGGGGGTTCAAGGGGAGCAGTTCTTC
CASSAVAGVQGEQFF
>TRBJ1-2|NA|TRBV5-1|few
TGCGCCAGCAGCTTGGGGTTCGTAGGAAACTATGGCTACACCTTC
CASSLGFVGNYGYTF
>TRBJ2-5|NA|TRBV20-1|NA
TGCAGTGCTGGGTCCTTGGCAGGTCAAGAGACCCAGTACTTC
CSAGSLAGQETQYF
>TRBJ1-6|NA|TRBV4-3|NA
TGCGCCAGCAGCCAAGAGGGCCAGGGCGGTTCACCCCTCCACTTT
CASSQEGQGGSPLHF
>TRBJ2-1|NA|TRBV12-3/TRBV12-4|NA
TGTGCCAGCCTTAAGTCGGGACAACTAGACAATGAGCAGTTCTTC
CASLKSGQLDNEQFF
>TRBJ2-3|NA|TRBV5-1|few
TGCGCCAGCAGCTTGAATTCGGTGGAGGTAGATACGCAGTATTTT
CASSLNSVEVDTQYF
>TRBJ1-4|NA|TRBV7-3|few
TGTGCCAGCAGCTCAACTCCGGGTGAAAAACTGTTTTTT
CASSSTPGEKLFF
>TRBJ2-7|NA|TRBV28|once
TGTGCCAGCACCCCGGACAGTCTAACCTACGAGCAGTACTTC
CASTPDSLTYEQYF
>TRBJ2-5|NA|TRBV20-1|NA
TGCAGTGCTAGTGAGGGGACCCAAGAGACCCAGTACTTC
CSASEGTQETQYF
>TRBJ1-1|NA|TRBV3-1|NA
TGTGCCAGCAGCCCCCGGGGTGGGTCCACTGAAGCTTTCTTT
CASSPRGGSTEAFF
>TRBJ2-5|NA|TRBV20-1|NA
TGCAGTGGGGGGGGAGGGGGTCAAGAGACCCAGTACTTC
CSGGGGGQETQYF
>TRBJ2-5|TRBD2|TRBV6-2/TRBV6-3|NA
TGTGCCAGCAGTTTTGGGCTAGCGGGAGTCGGTGAGCAGTACTTC
CASSFGLAGVGEQYF
>TRBJ2-3|NA|TRBV7-3|few
TGTGCCAGCAGCTTAATACGGACTAGCACAGATACGCAGTATTTT
CASSLIRTSTDTQYF
>TRBJ2-5|TRBD2|TRBV12-3/TRBV12-4|few
TGTGCCAGCAGTTCCGTGGGGCTAGCGGGAGAGACCCAGTACTTC
CASSSVGLAGETQYF
>TRBJ2-1|NA|TRBV12-3/TRBV12-4|once
TGTGCCAGCAGTTTATTGCGGTTTGATGAGCAGTTCTTC
CASSLLRFDEQFF
>TRBJ2-1|TRBD2|TRBV7-2|many
TGTGCCAGCAGCTGGACTAGTGGGTCCTACAATGAGCAGTTCTTC
CASSWTSGSYNEQFF
>TRBJ2-7|NA|TRBV11-2|once
TGTGCCAGCAGCTCTCTAGACCGGCCCTACGAGCAGTACTTC
CASSSLDRPYEQYF
>TRBJ2-7|NA|TRBV9|few
TGTGCCAGCAGCGGGATGAGGGGCGAGCAGTACTTC
CASSGMRGEQYF
>TRBJ2-1|NA|TRBV28|NA
TGTGCCAGCAGTTTACCCGGCAAGATAGGCTACAATGAGCAGTTCTTC
CASSLPGKIGYNEQFF
>TRBJ2-1|NA|TRBV5-1|many
TGCGCCAGCAGCCGATCGGCCGGAAGCTCCTACAATGAGCAGTTCTTC
CASSRSAGSSYNEQFF
>TRBJ2-7|NA|TRBV20-1|few
TGCAGTGCTAGACCTCGGGAGAGCGCCTACGAGCAGTACTTC
CSARPRESAYEQYF
>TRBJ2-3|NA|TRBV20-1|many
TGCAGTGCCCAGAGCCTACAGGGCCATACGCAGTATTTT
CSAQSLQGHTQYF